This T cell receptor beta chain appears in the sequencing data of a study of cytomegalovirus exposure and HLA in healthy donors. Regarding this clone: Additional DNA sequences in this sample encode the identical CDR3.

CDR3 length equals 15 residues. Trimming took off 0 bases at V and 4 bases at J, with 11 bases between the two ends. The germline CDR1 and CDR2 sequences are MNHEY and SVGAGI. The PCR contained 60 Vbeta and 13 Jbeta primers. Data came from immunoSEQ multiplex PCR; TCRdb stores just in-frame clones and leaves some out. In the table there are fewer than 200,000 clones, around 81% of which are singletons. This TCR derives from a woman aged 30 to 39 in good health and CMV-seronegative. Sequenced material: PBMCs. This chain links TRBV6-5 with TRBJ2-3; TRBD2 might be the D (5 bases). CDR3 DNA sequence: TGTGCCAGCAGTTACTCGACCGGAGGACCAGATACGCAGTATTTT. Its translation is CASSYSTGGPDTQYF.